The next 6 T cell receptor beta chains were all read from a single sample in a study of PD-1 blockade in mismatch repair-deficient tumors. Clones were read by immunoSEQ multiplex PCR, and TCRdb kept only the in-frame ones, dropping some. The sample holds roughly 130,000 clones; roughly 90% are singletons and the top ten take roughly 10%. The input for sequencing was peripheral blood, taken approximately 72 weeks after starting pembrolizumab. These receptors came from an adult with mismatch repair-deficient cancer.

This clone occurred a few times. The chain links TRBV6-5 to TRBJ2-2; no reliable D call. CDR1 and CDR2 from the germline V gene are MNHEY and SVGAGI. V dropped 6 bases and J dropped 3 bases, with 14 bases sitting between them. The CDR3 consists of 15 residues. CDR3 DNA sequence: TGTGCCAGCAGCCAATCGGGTTGGTACACCGGGGAGCTGTTTTTT. It specifies CASSQSGWYTGELFF.

With respect to this clone: Within the sample, other DNA sequences also encode this same CDR3. The chain has TRBV6-5 and TRBJ2-7, with D uncertain. Deletions cut 0 bases from V and 3 bases from J, with 6 bases between. Germline V gives CDR1 MNHEY, CDR2 SVGAGI. The CDR3 spans 13 residues. Written as DNA, the CDR3 is TGTGCCAGCAGTTACTCGATGGGCTACGAGCAGTACTTC. Amino acid sequence: CASSYSMGYEQYF.

The sample holds a few counts of this clone. This chain connects TRBV28 to TRBJ1-2; D unclear. Trimming took off 7 bases at V and 3 bases at J, with 12 bases between the two ends. This CDR3 region has 13 residues. Germline assignment: CDR1 MDHEN and CDR2 SYDVKM. The DNA of the CDR3 is TGTGCCAGCACACGTAGGGTGGACTATGGCTACACCTTC. It is translated as CASTRRVDYGYTF.

The rearrangement joins TRBV4-3 to TRBJ2-3; possible D gene TRBD1, 5 bases. This CDR3 has 14 amino acids. CDR1 is LGHNA and CDR2 is YSLEER in the germline V gene. Trimming shortened V by 4 bases and J by 0 bases, and 8 bases separated the two germline ends. The CDR3 sequence is CASSLGRSTDTQYF. The CDR3 DNA reads as TGCGCCAGCAGCCTGGGGCGTAGCACAGATACGCAGTATTTT.

This rearrangement joins TRBV2 to TRBJ2-6, with a weak D call TRBD1 (6 bases). Germline V gives CDR1 SNHLY, CDR2 FYNNEI. Trimming removed 3 bases from V and 2 bases from J, with 11 bases in between. The CDR3 loop spans 16 amino acids. The CDR3 DNA is TGTGCCAGCAGTGAGGGGACACGTCCTGGGGCCAACGTCCTGACTTTC. It codes for CASSEGTRPGANVLTF.

V usage is TRBV9 and J usage is TRBJ1-2; possibly TRBD1 for D (5 bases). Looked up from germline, CDR1 is SGDLS and CDR2 is YYNGEE. This CDR3 spans 15 amino acids. The V end lost 0 bases, the J end lost 1 base, and 10 bases lay between the germline ends. The CDR3 region has the DNA TGTGCCAGCAGCGTAGGCAAAGGGGATAACTATGGCTACACCTTC. Translated, it gives CASSVGKGDNYGYTF.